The 3 T cell receptor beta chains below all came from one sample that was sequenced in a study of CD8 T cells in ankylosing spondylitis. Study-level findings and limits: One TCR beta motif, made up of seven to nine highly homologous variants, appeared characteristic of ankylosing spondylitis blood.

TCRdb used MiXCR to reprocess the 5' RACE reads, holding one entry per CDR3 protein. The table lists around 440,000 distinct CDR3 sequences, about a sixth of them singletons, with 1% in the top ten. Antigens for these TCRs are unknown. Specimen: blood, either unsorted or a sorted T cell fraction (not recorded which). The receptors were gathered from a male donor with ankylosing spondylitis.

The sample holds a few counts of this clonotype. The V call is TRBV20-1, the J call TRBJ2-7; 12 nucleotides agree with TRBD2. Germline CDR1 reads DFQATT; CDR2 reads SNEGSKA (reference sequence). The CDR3 has 14 residues. Losses at the gene ends were 5 bases for V and 5 bases for J; bases not matched to a gene: 7. As DNA, the CDR3 is TGCAGTGCTGGACTAGCGGGATTGAGGGACGAGCAGTACTTC. The encoded protein is CSAGLAGLRDEQYF.

This clonotype was picked up a small number of times. This chain joins TRBV5-1 and TRBJ2-2; 10 bases match TRBD1. With 4 bases clipped from V and 6 bases from J, the junction kept 12 bases outside the gene matches. This CDR3 has 17 residues. From germline, CDR1 is SGHRS and CDR2 YFSETQ. The CDR3 here is CASSQGPGQGKSGELFF. CDR3 sequence (DNA): TGCGCCAGCAGCCAGGGCCCGGGACAGGGGAAATCCGGGGAGCTGTTTTTT.

The chain employs TRBV5-6 and TRBJ2-3; D possibly corresponds to TRBD1 (5 bases). V shed 5 bases and J shed 10 bases, with 17 bases lying between them. In germline, CDR1 is SGHDT, CDR2 YYEEEE. The CDR3 consists of 13 residues. This chain's CDR3 is CASSRRQRSAQYF. CDR3 in DNA: TGTGCCAGCAGTCGGAGACAGCGATCGGCGCAGTATTTT.